This T cell receptor beta chain is drawn from a study of T cell responses to AZD1222 COVID-19 vaccine. At the level of the study: Combined were second doses at about 4 or about 12 weeks.

The assay was immunoSEQ multiplex PCR, and TCRdb's table has in-frame clones only and misses some. The sample carries 70,000 to 90,000 clones, roughly nine tenths recorded once. With respect to this clone: What it recognizes is unknown.

There are 16 residues in the CDR3. Study observations and caveats: Spike was spanned by vaccine-associated CD4 TCRs, which were dominant at 160-218 and 743-854.

The clonotype originates from an adult in good health. The sample here was peripheral blood, taken on day 0 of AZD1222 vaccination. The chain joins TRBV1 to TRBJ2-7; the DNA was not compared with TRBD2, the D call given in the table. TRBV1 is classified as a pseudogene. This CDR3 is CTSRNPGLAAPYEQYF. The CDR3 nucleotides read TGCACCAGCAGAAATCCGGGACTAGCGGCCCCCTACGAGCAGTACTTC.